Here is one T cell receptor beta chain with its context. Using immunoSEQ multiplex PCR, the repertoire was profiled, and TCRdb retains in-frame clones only, with some absent. The repertoire includes about 55,000 clones, approximately 80% of them detected once, and 3.5% to 5.5% sits in the top ten. The sample comes from a study of OX40 agonist ivuxolimab in advanced cancers. CDR1 WNHNN and CDR2 SYGVQD come from the germline V gene (reference sequence). The CDR3 extends over 19 amino acids. V gave up 6 bases and J gave up 5 bases; unmatched junction bases: 17. The sequence was obtained from an adult with an advanced solid tumor such as melanoma, head and neck, liver or kidney cancer. The chain employs TRBV10-1 and TRBJ1-6, with TRBD1 identical over 9 bases. The sample consisted of CD4+ or CD8+ T cells sorted from blood, taken in a trial of the OX40 agonist ivuxolimab. The CDR3 here is CASREPTMVRDRDNSPLHF. CDR3 in DNA: TGCGCCAGCAGAGAGCCCACGATGGTACGGGACAGGGATAATTCACCCCTCCACTTT.